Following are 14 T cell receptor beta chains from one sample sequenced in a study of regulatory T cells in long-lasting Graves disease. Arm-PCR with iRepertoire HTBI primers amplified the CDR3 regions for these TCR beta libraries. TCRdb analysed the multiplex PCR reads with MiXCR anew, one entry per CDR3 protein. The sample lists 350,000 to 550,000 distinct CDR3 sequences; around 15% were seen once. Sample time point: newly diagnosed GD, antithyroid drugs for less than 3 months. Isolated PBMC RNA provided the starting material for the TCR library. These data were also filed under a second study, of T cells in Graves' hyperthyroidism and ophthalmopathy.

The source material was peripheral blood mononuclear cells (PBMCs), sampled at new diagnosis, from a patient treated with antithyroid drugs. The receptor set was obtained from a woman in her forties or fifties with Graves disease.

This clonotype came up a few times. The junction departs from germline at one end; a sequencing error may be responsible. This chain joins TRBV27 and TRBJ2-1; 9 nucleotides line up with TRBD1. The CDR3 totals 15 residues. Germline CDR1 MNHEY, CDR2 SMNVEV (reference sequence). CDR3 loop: CASSVGQGGINEQSF. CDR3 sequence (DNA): TGTGCCAGCAGTGTGGGACAGGGAGGAATCAATGAGCAGTCCTTC.

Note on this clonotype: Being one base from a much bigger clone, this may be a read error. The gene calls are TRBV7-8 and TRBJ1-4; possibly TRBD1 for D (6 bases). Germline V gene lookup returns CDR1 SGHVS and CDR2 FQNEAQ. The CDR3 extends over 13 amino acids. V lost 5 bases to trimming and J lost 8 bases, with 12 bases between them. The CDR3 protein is CASSQDRPEKLFF. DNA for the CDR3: TGTGCCAGCAGCCAGGACAGACCCGAAAAACTGTTTTTT.

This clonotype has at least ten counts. The CDR3 bases are TGTGCCAGCAGTTACACTAAAAACAGGGACACCTATGGCTACACCTTC. This encodes CASSYTKNRDTYGYTF. The chain is built from TRBV6-5 and TRBJ1-2; TRBD1 is a possible D gene (6 bases). The CDR3 is 16 amino acids. Trimming removed 2 bases from V and 4 bases from J, with 17 bases in between. CDR1 is MNHEY and CDR2 is SVGAGI in the germline V gene.

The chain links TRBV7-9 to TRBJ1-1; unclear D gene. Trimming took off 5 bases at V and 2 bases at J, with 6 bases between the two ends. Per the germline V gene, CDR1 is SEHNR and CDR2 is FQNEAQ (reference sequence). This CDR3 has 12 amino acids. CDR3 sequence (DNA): TGTGCCAGCAGCATAAGTAACACTGAAGCTTTCTTT. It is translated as CASSISNTEAFF.

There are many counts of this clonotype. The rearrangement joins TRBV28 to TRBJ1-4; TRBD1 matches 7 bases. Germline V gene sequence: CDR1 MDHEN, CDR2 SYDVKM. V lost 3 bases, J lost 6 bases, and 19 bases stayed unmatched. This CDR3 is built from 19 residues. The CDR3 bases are TGTGCCAGCAGTTTGACCCCCGGGACAGCAATCGGGGGGGATGAAAAACTGTTTTTT. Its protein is CASSLTPGTAIGGDEKLFF.

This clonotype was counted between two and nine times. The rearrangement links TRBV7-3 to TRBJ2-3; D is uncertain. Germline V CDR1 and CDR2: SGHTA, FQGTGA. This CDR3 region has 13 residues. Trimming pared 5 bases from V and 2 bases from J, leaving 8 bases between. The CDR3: CASSPGHTDTQYF. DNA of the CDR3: TGTGCCAGCAGCCCCGGGCACACAGATACGCAGTATTTT.

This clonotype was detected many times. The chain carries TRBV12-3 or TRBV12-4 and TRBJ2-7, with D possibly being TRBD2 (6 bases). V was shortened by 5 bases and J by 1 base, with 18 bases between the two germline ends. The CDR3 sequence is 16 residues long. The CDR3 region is CASSGGRLAQSYEQYF. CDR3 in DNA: TGTGCCAGCAGTGGGGGACGGCTAGCGCAATCCTACGAGCAGTACTTC.

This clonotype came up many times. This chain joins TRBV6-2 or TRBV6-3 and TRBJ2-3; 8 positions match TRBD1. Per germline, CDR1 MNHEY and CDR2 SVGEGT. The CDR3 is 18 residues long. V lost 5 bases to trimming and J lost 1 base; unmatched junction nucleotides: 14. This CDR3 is CASSEHRLTGAGTDTQYF. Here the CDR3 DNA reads TGTGCCAGCAGTGAACACCGCTTGACAGGGGCTGGCACAGATACGCAGTATTTT.

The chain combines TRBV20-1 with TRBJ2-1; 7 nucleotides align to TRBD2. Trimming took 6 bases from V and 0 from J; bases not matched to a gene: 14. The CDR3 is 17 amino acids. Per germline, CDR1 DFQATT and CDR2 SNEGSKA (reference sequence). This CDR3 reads CSAQRGRLAVSYNEQFF. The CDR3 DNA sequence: TGCAGTGCCCAAAGAGGACGTCTAGCGGTCTCCTACAATGAGCAGTTCTTC.

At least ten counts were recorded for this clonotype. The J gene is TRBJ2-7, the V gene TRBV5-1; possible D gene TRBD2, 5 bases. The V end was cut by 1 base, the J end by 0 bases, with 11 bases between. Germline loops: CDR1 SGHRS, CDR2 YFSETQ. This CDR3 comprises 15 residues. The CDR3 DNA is TGCGCCAGCAGCTTGTGGCGGGCGGACTCCTACGAGCAGTACTTC. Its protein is CASSLWRADSYEQYF.

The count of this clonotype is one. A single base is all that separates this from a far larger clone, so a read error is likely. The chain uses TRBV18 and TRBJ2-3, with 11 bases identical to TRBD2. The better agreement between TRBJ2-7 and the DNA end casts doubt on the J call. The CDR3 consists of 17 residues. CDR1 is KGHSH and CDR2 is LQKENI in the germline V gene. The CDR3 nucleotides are TGTGCCAGCTCACCACTAGCGGGAGGGCCTAGCTACAATGAGCAGTACTTC. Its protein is CASSPLAGGPSYNEQYF.

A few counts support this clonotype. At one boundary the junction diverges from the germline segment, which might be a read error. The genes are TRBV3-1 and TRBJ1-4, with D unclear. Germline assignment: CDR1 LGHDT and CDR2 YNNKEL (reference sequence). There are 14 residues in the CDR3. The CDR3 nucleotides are TGTGCCAGCAAATCAGGCCCCGCCAATGAGAAACTGTTTTTT. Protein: CASKSGPANEKLFF. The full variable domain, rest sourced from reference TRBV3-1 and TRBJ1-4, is DTAVSQTPKYLVTQMGNDKSIKCEQNLGHDTMYWYKQDSKKFLKIMFSYNNKELIINETVPNRFSPKSPDKAHLNLHINSLELGDSAVYFCASKSGPANEKLFFGSGTQLSVL.

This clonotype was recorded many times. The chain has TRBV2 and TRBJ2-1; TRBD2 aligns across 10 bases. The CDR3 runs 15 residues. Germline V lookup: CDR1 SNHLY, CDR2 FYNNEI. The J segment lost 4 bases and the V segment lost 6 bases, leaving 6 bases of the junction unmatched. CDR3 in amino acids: CASSETSGRYNEQFF. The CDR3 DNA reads TGTGCCAGCAGCGAGACTAGCGGGCGGTACAATGAGCAGTTCTTC.

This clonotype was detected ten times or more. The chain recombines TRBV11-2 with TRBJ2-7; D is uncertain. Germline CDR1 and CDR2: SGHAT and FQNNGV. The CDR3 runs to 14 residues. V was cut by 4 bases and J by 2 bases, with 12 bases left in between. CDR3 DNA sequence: TGTGCCAGCAGCTCCATTGCGCGACCCTACGAGCAGTACTTC. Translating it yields CASSSIARPYEQYF.